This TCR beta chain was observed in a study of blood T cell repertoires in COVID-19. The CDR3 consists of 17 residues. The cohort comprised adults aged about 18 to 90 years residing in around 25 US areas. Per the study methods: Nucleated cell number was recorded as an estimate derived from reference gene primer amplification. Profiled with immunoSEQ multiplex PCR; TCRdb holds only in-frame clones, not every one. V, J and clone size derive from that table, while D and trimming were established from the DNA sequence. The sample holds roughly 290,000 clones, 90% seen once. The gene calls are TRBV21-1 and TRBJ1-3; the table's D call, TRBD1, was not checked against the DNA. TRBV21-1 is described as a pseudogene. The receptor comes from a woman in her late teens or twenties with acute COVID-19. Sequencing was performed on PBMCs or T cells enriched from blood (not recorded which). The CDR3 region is CASSPRAGQLYGNTIYF. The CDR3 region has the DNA TGTGCCAGCAGCCCCCGGGCAGGGCAGCTCTATGGAAACACCATATATTTT.